The present entry profiles one TCR beta chain with its context. This entry is derived from a study of T cell responses to AZD1222 COVID-19 vaccine. The CDR3 has 15 residues. Germline assignment: CDR1 SGHRS and CDR2 YFSETQ. Between the trimmed V and J ends, which lost 4 bases and 0 bases, there was a span of 11 bases. The protocol was immunoSEQ multiplex PCR, while the TCRdb copy is restricted to in-frame clones and leaves out a portion. The sample has some 150,000 clones, more than 85% seen once; the top ten hold roughly 9.1%. This rearrangement joins TRBV5-1 to TRBJ1-5; no clear D. The clonotype was recovered from an adult in good health. The starting material was peripheral blood, obtained on day 0 of AZD1222 vaccination. In nucleotides, the CDR3 is TGCGCCAGCAGCCCGGACGGTCATAGCAATCAGCCCCAGCATTTT. Amino acids: CASSPDGHSNQPQHF.